In its sample, the clone carrying this T cell receptor (beta chain) was seen many times. MiXCR was run by TCRdb on the 5' RACE reads, yielding one entry per CDR3 protein. The sample has about 130,000 distinct CDR3 sequences, about 6.9% seen once; the top ten hold 0.5% to 0.65%. This sample is drawn from a study of T cells after yellow fever vaccination. The CDR3 has 15 residues. V lost 4 bases, J lost 5 bases, and 8 bases stayed unmatched. CDR1 KGHDR and CDR2 SFDVKD come from the germline V gene. The clonotype originates from a man aged 25-45 years who received the YFV17D yellow fever vaccine. The specimen was CD4+ T cells sorted from PBMCs, collected 10 days after the yellow fever booster vaccination. The chain links TRBV24-1 to TRBJ2-7; 9 bases agree with TRBD1. The CDR3 DNA reads TGTGCCACCAGTGAACCGGGACAGGGAGGGGACGAGCAGTACTTC. Encoded protein: CATSEPGQGGDEQYF.